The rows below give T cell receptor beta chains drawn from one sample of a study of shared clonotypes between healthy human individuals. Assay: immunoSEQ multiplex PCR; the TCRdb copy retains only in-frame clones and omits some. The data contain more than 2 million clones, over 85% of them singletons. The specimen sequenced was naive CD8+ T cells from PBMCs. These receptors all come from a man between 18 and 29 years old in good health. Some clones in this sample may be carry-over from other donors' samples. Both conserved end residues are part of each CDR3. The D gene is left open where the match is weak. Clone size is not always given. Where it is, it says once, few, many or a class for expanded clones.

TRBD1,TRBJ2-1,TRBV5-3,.,CARSRAAGTDELGPLCPLSWQFF,TGTGCCAGAAGCCGTGCTGCCGGGACAGATGAACTAGGACCATTATGTCCTCTCTCATGGCAGTTCTTC
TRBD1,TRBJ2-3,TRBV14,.,CASSRLKGQGQNTQYF,TGTGCCAGCAGCCGCCTGAAAGGACAGGGGCAGAATACGCAGTATTTT
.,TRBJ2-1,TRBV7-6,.,CASSLDRSSYNEQFF,TGTGCCAGCAGCTTAGATCGGAGCTCCTACAATGAGCAGTTCTTC
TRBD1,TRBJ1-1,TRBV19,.,CASSLGGQSYTEAFF,TGTGCCAGTAGTCTTGGGGGACAGTCATACACTGAAGCTTTCTTT
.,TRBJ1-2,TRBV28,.,CASSLTANYGYTF,TGTGCCAGCAGTTTGACGGCTAACTATGGCTACACCTTC
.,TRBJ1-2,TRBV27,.,CASSLSRDSIYGYTF,TGTGCCAGCAGTTTATCGCGCGACAGCATATATGGCTACACCTTC
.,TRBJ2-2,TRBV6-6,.,CASSVNTGELFF,TGTGCCAGTTCGGTGAACACCGGGGAGCTGTTTTTT
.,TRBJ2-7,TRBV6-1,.,CACTLDATYEQYF,TGTGCCTGCACTCTGGACGCGACCTACGAGCAGTACTTC
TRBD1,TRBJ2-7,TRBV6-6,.,CASSYDQGAGYEQYF,TGTGCCAGCAGTTACGATCAGGGGGCGGGCTACGAGCAGTACTTC
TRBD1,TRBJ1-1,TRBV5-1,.,CASSLSRGRVEAFF,TGCGCCAGCAGCTTGTCCAGGGGGCGAGTCGAGGCTTTCTTT
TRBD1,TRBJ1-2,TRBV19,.,CASSPRTGGIYGYTF,TGTGCCAGTAGTCCGCGGACAGGGGGGATCTATGGCTACACCTTC
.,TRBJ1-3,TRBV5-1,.,CASREGNTIYF,TGCGCCAGCAGAGAGGGAAACACCATATATTTT
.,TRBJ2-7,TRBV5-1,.,CASSLSGTSYEQYF,TGCGCCAGCAGCTTGTCGGGGACCTCCTACGAGCAGTACTTC
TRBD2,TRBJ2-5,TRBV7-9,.,CASSSIAGSRQETQYF,TGTGCCAGCAGCTCGATAGCGGGATCCCGTCAAGAGACCCAGTACTTC
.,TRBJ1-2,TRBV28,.,CASRLSQGSGYTF,TGTGCCAGCAGACTATCACAGGGCTCGGGCTACACCTTC
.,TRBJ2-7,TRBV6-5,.,CASSSNELYEQYF,TGTGCCAGCTCATCTAACGAGCTCTACGAGCAGTACTTC
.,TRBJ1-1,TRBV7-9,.,CATTGDRLNTEAFF,TGTGCCACCACAGGAGACAGACTAAACACTGAAGCTTTCTTT
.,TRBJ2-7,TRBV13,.,CASSLYGWGYEQYF,TGTGCCAGCAGCTTATATGGCTGGGGCTACGAGCAGTACTTC
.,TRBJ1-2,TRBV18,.,CASSPPTGGAGYGYTF,TGTGCCAGCTCACCACCGACCGGAGGGGCGGGCTATGGCTACACCTTC
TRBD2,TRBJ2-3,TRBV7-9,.,CASIIGLGFTDTQYF,TGTGCCAGCATCATAGGACTAGGCTTCACAGATACGCAGTATTTT
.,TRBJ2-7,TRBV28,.,CASRQSYEQYF,TGTGCCAGCAGACAAAGCTACGAGCAGTACTTC
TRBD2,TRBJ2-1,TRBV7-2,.,CASSSPWRERHNEQFF,TGTGCCAGCAGCTCCCCGTGGCGGGAGAGGCACAATGAGCAGTTCTTC
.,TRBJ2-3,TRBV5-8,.,CASSALTDTQYF,TGTGCCAGCAGCGCCCTCACAGATACGCAGTATTTT
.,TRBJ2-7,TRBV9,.,CASSVAGQQTYEQYF,TGTGCCAGCAGCGTCGCGGGACAGCAGACCTACGAGCAGTACTTC
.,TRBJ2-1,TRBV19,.,CASRAPRASPYNEQFF,TGTGCCAGTAGAGCCCCCAGGGCTTCGCCCTACAATGAGCAGTTCTTC
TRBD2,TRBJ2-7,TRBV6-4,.,CASSDSRLAGPDEQYF,TGTGCCAGCAGTGACTCAAGACTAGCGGGGCCTGACGAGCAGTACTTC
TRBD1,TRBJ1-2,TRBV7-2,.,CASSFQGDYGYTF,TGTGCCAGCAGCTTCCAGGGGGACTATGGCTACACCTTC
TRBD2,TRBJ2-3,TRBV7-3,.,CASSLTSGNTYTDTQYF,TGTGCCAGCAGCCTGACTAGCGGGAATACCTACACAGATACGCAGTATTTT
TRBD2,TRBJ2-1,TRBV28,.,CASSLLLADDSNEQFF,TGTGCCAGCAGTCTGCTACTAGCGGATGACAGTAATGAGCAGTTCTTC
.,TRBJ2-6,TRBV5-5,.,CASSPKGSGANVLTF,TGTGCCAGCAGCCCTAAAGGCTCTGGGGCCAACGTCCTGACTTTC
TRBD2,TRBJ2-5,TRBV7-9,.,CASSLAQRISGRAGETQYF,TGTGCCAGCAGCTTAGCGCAGAGGATTAGCGGGAGGGCCGGTGAGACCCAGTACTTC
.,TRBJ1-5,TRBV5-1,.,CASSLEGYSNQPQHF,TGCGCCAGCAGCTTGGAAGGGTATAGCAATCAGCCCCAGCATTTT
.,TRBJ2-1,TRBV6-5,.,CASSYGRYNEQFF,TGTGCCAGCAGTTACGGCCGATACAATGAGCAGTTCTTC
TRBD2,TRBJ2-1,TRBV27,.,CASSLKRLAGGPLEFF,TGTGCCAGCAGTTTGAAGAGACTAGCGGGAGGGCCTTTGGAGTTCTTC
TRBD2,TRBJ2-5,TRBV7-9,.,CASSLGRTRGETQYF,TGTGCCAGCAGCTTAGGGAGGACTAGAGGGGAGACCCAGTACTTC
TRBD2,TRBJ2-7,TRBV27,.,CASSWTSGAYYEQYF,TGTGCCAGCAGTTGGACTAGCGGGGCGTACTACGAGCAGTACTTC
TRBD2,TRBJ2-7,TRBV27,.,CASSLSGGRASYEQYF,TGTGCCAGCAGTTTATCTGGCGGGAGGGCTTCCTACGAGCAGTACTTC
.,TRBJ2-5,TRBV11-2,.,CASSSTGFQETQYF,TGTGCCAGCAGCTCCACAGGGTTCCAAGAGACCCAGTACTTC
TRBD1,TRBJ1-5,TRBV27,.,CASSPDRGGNQPQHF,TGTGCCAGCAGCCCTGACAGGGGTGGAAATCAGCCCCAGCATTTT
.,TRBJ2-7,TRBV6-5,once,CASSYPGQGGYEQYF,TGTGCCAGCAGTTATCCCGGGCAGGGGGGCTACGAGCAGTACTTC
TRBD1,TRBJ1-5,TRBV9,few,CASSVGRDSQPQHF,TGTGCCAGCAGCGTAGGCAGGGACAGTCAGCCCCAGCATTTT
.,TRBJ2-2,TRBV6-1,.,CATGPWNTGELFF,TGTGCCACCGGGCCATGGAACACCGGGGAGCTGTTTTTT
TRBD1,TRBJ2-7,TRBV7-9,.,CASSLGDSSYEQYF,TGTGCCAGCAGCTTGGGGGACAGCTCCTACGAGCAGTACTTC
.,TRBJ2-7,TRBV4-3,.,CASSPGRTYEQYF,TGCGCCAGCAGCCCGGGACGTACCTACGAGCAGTACTTC
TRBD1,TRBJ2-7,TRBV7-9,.,CASSLGQAPSEQYF,TGTGCCAGCAGCCTGGGACAGGCCCCCTCCGAGCAGTACTTC
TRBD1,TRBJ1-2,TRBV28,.,CASSPGQGALDTF,TGTGCCAGCAGTCCCGGACAGGGGGCTTTAGACACCTTC
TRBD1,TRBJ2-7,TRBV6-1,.,CASSEWDRSYEQYF,TGTGCCAGCAGTGAATGGGACAGATCCTACGAGCAGTACTTC